The sequence of this TCR beta chain was determined in a study of cytomegalovirus exposure and HLA in healthy donors. Study findings and constraints: Analyses of presence and absence presupposed an approximately uniform sequencing depth across donors. TCR beta V segments were, for the most part, productive about 87% or about 30% of the time in an earlier analysis.

CDR1 and CDR2 from the germline V gene are SGHVS and FQNEAQ. Between the trimmed V and J ends, which lost 5 bases and 2 bases, there was a span of 10 bases. CDR3 length equals 14 residues. Donors likely had unrecorded immune exposures despite being nominally healthy when sampled. Only one count was recorded for this clone. The target antigen is unknown. It was with 60 Vbeta and 13 Jbeta primers that the PCR ran. The method was immunoSEQ multiplex PCR; TCRdb's version includes in-frame clones alone and lacks a portion of them. The data show 150,000 to 200,000 clones, with roughly 80% seen just once and 8.5% held by the top ten.

The sample taken for sequencing was PBMCs. V and J are TRBV7-8 and TRBJ2-1; possibly TRBD1 for D (6 bases). The TCR sequence derives from a male donor in good health and CMV-seropositive. The CDR3 spells CASSLRDTYNEQFF. CDR3 bases: TGTGCCAGCAGCCTCCGGGACACCTACAATGAGCAGTTCTTC.